The entry below describes one T cell receptor (beta chain). This CDR3 has 14 amino acids. Germline V gene lookup returns CDR1 MNHEY and CDR2 SVGAGI. The V end lost 6 bases, the J end lost 0 bases, and 12 bases lay between the germline ends. As processed by the authors: Amplification of reference gene primers provided the estimated nucleated cell counts. Some clones are missing from TCRdb's copy, which holds only in-frame ones; the method was immunoSEQ multiplex PCR. V, J and clone size are those of that table, while D and trimming were read from the DNA. The repertoire holds over 150,000 clones, 70% to 90% seen once, with around 2.7% in the top ten. These data belong to a study of blood T cell repertoires in COVID-19. Study-level background: The United States, Italy and Spain were the sources of the acute and convalescent COVID-19 samples. PBMCs, B-cell-depleted T cells, or T cells were the source of the cDNA or gDNA that made up the material.

The source is a man in his forties with active or convalescent COVID-19. Sequenced material: peripheral blood. The rearrangement uses TRBV6-5 and TRBJ2-7; possibly TRBD1 for D (5 bases). CDR3 region: CASSPFRGSYEQYF. CDR3 nucleotides: TGTGCCAGCAGCCCCTTTAGGGGCTCCTACGAGCAGTACTTC.